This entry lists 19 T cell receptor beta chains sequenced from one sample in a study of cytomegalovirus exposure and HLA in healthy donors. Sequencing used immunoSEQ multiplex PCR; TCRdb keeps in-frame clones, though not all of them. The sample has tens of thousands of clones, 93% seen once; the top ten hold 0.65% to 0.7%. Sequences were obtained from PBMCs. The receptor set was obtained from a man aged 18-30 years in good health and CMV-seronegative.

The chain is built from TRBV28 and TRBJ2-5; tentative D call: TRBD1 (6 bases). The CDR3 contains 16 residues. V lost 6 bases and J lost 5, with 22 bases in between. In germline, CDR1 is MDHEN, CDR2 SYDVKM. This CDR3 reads CASRPTGLQLGETQYF. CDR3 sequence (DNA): TGTGCCAGCAGGCCAACAGGGCTACAGCTGGGGGAGACCCAGTACTTC.

The CDR3 DNA sequence: TGTGCCAGCAGTCCTCAGGTGGACAGGGGAGAAAAACTGTTTTTT. Its protein product is CASSPQVDRGEKLFF. The V and J genes are TRBV6-5 and TRBJ1-4; 9 bases agree with TRBD1. Germline values: CDR1 MNHEY, CDR2 SVGAGI. The V and J ends lost 5 bases and 8 bases, in that order; junction bases with no gene match: 9. CDR3 length: 15 residues.

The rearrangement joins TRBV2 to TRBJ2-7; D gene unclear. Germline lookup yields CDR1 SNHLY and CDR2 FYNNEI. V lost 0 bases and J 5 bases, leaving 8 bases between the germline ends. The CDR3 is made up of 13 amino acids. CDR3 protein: CASSEAPSNEQYF. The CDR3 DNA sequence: TGTGCCAGCAGTGAAGCCCCCTCTAACGAGCAGTACTTC.

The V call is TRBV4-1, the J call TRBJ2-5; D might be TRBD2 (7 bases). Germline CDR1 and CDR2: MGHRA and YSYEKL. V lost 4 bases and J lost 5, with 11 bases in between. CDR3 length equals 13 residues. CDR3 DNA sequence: TGCGCCAGCAGCCGCAGGGGAGGGGAGACCCAGTACTTC. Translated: CASSRRGGETQYF.

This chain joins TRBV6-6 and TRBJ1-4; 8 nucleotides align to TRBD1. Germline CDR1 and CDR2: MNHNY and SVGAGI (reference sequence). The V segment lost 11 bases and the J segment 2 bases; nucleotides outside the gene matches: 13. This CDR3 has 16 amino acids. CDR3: CAGGTGHLGTNEKLFF. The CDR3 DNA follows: TGTGCCGGAGGGACAGGCCACCTGGGGACTAATGAAAAACTGTTTTTT.

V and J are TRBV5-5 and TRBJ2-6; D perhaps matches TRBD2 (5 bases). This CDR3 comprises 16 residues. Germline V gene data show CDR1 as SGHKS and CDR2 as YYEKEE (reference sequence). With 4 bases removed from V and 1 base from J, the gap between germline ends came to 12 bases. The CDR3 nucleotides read TGTGCCAGCAGCGCCTCCGGGGTATCTGGGGCCAACGTCCTGACTTTC. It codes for CASSASGVSGANVLTF.

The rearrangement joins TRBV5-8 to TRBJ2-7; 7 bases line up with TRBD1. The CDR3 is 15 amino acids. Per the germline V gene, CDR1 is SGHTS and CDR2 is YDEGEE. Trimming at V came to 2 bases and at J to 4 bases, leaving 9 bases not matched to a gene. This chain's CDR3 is CASSLLGAGGYEQYF. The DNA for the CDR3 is TGTGCCAGCAGCTTACTAGGCGCAGGGGGATACGAGCAGTACTTC.

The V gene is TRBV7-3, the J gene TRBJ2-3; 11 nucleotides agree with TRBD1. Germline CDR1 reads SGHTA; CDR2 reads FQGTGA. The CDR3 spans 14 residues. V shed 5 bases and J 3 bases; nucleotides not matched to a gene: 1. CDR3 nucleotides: TGTGCCAGCAGCGGGACAGGGGGGACAGATACGCAGTATTTT. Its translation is CASSGTGGTDTQYF.

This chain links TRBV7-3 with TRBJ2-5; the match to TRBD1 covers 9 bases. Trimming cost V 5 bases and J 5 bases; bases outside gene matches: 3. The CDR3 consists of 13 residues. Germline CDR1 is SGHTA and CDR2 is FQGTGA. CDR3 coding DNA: TGTGCCAGCAGCACCGGACAGGGGGAGACCCAGTACTTC. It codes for CASSTGQGETQYF.

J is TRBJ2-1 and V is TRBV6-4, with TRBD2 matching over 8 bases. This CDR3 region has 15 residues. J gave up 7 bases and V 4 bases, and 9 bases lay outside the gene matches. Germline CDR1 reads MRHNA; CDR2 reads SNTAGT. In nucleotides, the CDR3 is TGTGCCAGCAGTGCAAACGGGGGGGCCGAGAATGAGCAGTTCTTC. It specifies CASSANGGAENEQFF.

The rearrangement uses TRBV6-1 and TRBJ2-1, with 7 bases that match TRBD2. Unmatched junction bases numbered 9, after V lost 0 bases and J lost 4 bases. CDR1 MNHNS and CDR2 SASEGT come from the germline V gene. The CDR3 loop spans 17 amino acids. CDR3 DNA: TGTGCCAGCAGTGAAGCGATGGCGGGAGCGTTTTACAATGAGCAGTTCTTC. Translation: CASSEAMAGAFYNEQFF.

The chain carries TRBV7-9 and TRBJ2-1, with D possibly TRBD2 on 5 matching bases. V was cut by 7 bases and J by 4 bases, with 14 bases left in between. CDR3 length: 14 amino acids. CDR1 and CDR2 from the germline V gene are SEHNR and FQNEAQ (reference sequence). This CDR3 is CASIGDRAYNEQFF. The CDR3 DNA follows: TGTGCCAGCATCGGGGATCGGGCTTACAATGAGCAGTTCTTC.

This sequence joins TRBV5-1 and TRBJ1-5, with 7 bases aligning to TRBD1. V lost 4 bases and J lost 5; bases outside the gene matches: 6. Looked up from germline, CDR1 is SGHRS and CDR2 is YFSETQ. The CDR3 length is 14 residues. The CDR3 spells CASSTRQGHQPQHF. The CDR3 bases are TGCGCCAGCAGCACTCGACAGGGTCATCAGCCCCAGCATTTT.

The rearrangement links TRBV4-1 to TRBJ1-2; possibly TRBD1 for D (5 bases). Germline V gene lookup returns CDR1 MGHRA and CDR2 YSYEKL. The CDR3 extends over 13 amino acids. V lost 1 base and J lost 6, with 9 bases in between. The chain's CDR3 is CASSQAAGNGYTF. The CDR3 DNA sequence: TGCGCCAGCAGCCAAGCCGCAGGGAATGGCTACACCTTC.

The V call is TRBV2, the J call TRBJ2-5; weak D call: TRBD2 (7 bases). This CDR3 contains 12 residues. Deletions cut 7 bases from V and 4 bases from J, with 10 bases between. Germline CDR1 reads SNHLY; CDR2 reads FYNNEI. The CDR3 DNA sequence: TGTGCCAGCAAAGGGGGGGGAGAGACCCAGTACTTC. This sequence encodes CASKGGGETQYF.

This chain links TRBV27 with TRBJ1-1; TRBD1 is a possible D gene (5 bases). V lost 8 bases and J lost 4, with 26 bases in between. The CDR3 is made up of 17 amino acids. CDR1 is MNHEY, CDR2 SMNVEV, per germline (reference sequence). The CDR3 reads CASGATRGASSTTEAFF. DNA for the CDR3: TGTGCCAGCGGAGCTACGCGTGGGGCATCGTCCACCACTGAAGCTTTCTTT.

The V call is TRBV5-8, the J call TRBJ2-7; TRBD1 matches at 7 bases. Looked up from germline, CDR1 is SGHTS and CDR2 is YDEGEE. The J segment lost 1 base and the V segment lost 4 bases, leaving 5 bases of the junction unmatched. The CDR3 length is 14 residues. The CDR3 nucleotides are TGTGCCAGCAGCCCGGCCAGGGGGTCCTACGAGCAGTACTTC. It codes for CASSPARGSYEQYF.

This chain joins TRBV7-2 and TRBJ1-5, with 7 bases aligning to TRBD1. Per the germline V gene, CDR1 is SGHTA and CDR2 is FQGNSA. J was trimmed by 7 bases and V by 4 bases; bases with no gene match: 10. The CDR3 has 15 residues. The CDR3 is CASSSRTGQGQPQHF. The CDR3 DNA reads TGTGCCAGCAGCTCCAGGACAGGCCAGGGGCAGCCCCAGCATTTT.

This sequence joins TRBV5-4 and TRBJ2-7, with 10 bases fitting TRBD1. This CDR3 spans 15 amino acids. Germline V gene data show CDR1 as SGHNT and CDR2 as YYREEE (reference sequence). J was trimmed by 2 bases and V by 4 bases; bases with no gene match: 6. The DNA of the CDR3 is TGTGCCAGCAGCGCCCGGGACAGGGGCCCCTACGAGCAGTACTTC. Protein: CASSARDRGPYEQYF. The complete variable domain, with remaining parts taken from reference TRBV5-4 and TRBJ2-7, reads ETGVTQSPTHLIKTRGQQVTLRCSSQSGHNTVSWYQQALGQGPQFIFQYYREEENGRGNFPPRFSGLQFPNYSSELNVNALELDDSALYLCASSARDRGPYEQYFGPGTRLTVT.